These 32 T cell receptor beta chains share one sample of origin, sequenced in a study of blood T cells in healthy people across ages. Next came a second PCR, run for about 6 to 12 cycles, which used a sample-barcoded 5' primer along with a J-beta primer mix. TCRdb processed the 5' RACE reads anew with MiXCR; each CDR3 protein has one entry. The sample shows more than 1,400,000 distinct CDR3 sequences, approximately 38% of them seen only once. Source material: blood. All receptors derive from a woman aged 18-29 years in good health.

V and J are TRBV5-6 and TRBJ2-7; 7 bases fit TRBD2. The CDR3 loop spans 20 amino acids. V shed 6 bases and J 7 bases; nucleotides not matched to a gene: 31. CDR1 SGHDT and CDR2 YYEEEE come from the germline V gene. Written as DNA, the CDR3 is TGTGCCAGCAACTCCCCTCTCGGACTAGGGGCCCCTGGGTCCTACAATGAGCAGTACTTC. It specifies CASNSPLGLGAPGSYNEQYF.

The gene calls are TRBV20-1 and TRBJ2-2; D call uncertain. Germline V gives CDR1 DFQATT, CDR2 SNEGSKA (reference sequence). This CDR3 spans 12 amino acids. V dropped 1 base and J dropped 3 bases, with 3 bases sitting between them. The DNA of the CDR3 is TGCAGTGCTAGAGGGCACACCGGGGAGCTGTTTTTT. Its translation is CSARGHTGELFF.

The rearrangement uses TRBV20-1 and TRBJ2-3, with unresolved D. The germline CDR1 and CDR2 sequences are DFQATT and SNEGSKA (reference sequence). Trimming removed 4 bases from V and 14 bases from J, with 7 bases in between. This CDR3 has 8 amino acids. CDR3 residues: CSAIGRYF. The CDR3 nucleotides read TGCAGTGCTATCGGGCGGTATTTT.

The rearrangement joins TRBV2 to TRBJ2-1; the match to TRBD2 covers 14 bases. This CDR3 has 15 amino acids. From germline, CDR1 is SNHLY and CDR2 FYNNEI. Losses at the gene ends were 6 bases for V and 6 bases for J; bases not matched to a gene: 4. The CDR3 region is CASRGLAGALNEQFF. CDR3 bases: TGTGCCAGCAGGGGACTAGCGGGGGCCCTCAATGAGCAGTTCTTC.

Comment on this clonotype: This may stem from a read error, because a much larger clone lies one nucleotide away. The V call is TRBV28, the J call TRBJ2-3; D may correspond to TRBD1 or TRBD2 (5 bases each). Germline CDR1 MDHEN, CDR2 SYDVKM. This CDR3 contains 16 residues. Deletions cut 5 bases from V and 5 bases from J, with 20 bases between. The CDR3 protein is CASSPPPGRLRDTQYF. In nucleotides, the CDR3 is TGTGCCAGCAGTCCTCCGCCGGGGCGGCTAAGAGATACGCAGTATTTT.

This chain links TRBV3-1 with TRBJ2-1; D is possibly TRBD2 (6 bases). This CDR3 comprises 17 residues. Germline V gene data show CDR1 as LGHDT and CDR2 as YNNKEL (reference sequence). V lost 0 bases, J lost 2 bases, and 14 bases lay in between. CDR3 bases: TGTGCCAGCAGCCAAGATGGGTCGGGACTCCCCTACAATGAGCAGTTCTTC. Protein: CASSQDGSGLPYNEQFF.

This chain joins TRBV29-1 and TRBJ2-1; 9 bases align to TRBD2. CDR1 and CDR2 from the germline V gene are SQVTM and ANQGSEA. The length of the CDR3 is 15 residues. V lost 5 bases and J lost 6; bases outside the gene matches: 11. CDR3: CSVTYRRAGGNEQFF. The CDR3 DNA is TGCAGCGTTACTTACAGACGAGCGGGAGGCAATGAGCAGTTCTTC.

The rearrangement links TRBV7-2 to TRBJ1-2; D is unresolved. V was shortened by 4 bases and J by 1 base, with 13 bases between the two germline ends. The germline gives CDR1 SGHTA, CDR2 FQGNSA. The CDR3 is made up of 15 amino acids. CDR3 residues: CASSSDRAFNYGYTF. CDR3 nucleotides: TGTGCCAGCAGCTCCGACCGGGCCTTTAACTATGGCTACACCTTC. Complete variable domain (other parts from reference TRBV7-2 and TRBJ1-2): GAGVSQSPSNKVTEKGKDVELRCDPISGHTALYWYRQSLGQGLEFLIYFQGNSAPDKSGLPSDRFSAERTGGSVSTLTIQRTQQEDSAVYLCASSSDRAFNYGYTFGSGTRLTVV.

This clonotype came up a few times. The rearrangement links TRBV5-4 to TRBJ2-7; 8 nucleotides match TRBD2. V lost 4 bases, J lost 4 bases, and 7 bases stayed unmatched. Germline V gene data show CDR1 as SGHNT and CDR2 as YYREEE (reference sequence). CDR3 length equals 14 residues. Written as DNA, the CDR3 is TGTGCCAGCAGCCACGGGACTAGACCGTACGAGCAGTACTTC. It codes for CASSHGTRPYEQYF.

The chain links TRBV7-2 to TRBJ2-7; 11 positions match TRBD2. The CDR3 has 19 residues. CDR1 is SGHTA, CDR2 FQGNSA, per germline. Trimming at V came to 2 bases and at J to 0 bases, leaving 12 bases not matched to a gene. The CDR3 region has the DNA TGTGCCAGCAGCTTATTAGGTGGTGGGACTAGCGGTTACTCCTACGAGCAGTACTTC. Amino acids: CASSLLGGGTSGYSYEQYF.

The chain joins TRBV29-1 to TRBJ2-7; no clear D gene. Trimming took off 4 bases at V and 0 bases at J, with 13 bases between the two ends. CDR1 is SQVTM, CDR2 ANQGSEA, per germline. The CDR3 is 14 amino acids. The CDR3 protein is CSVGGESNSYEQYF. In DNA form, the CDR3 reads TGCAGCGTTGGTGGCGAATCTAACTCCTACGAGCAGTACTTC.

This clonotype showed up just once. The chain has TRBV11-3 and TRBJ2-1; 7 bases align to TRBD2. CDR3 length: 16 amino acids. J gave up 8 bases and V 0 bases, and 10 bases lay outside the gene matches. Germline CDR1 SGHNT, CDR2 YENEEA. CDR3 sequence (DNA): TGTGCCAGCAGCTTAGAAAACTTAGCGGGTTCCCATGAGCAGTTCTTC. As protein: CASSLENLAGSHEQFF.

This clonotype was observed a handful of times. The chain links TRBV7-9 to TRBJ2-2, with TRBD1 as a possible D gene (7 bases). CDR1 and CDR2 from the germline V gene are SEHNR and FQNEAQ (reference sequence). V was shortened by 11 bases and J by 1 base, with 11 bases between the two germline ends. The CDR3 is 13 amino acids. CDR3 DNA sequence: TGTGCCGGGGGGACAGAGAACACCGGGGAGCTGTTTTTT. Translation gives CAGGTENTGELFF.

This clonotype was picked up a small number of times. CDR3 DNA sequence: TGTGCCAGCAGTCCCCAGCGGGAGGGCCTTTTGTTGTACGAGCAGTACTTC. Translated, it gives CASSPQREGLLLYEQYF. The chain is built from TRBV12-3 or TRBV12-4 and TRBJ2-7, with 10 bases fitting TRBD2. Germline trimming cut 5 bases from V and 4 bases from J; bases unmatched to any gene: 14. This CDR3 contains 17 residues.

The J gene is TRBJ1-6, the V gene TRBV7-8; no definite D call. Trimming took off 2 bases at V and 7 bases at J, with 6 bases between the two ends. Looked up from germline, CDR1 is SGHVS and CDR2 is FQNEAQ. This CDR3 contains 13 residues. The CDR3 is CASSLKPNSPLHF. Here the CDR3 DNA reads TGTGCCAGCAGCTTAAAGCCCAATTCACCCCTCCACTTT.

Here the CDR3 reads CASVRGALIEQFF. The DNA for the CDR3 is TGTGCCAGCGTTAGGGGGGCCCTTATCGAGCAGTTCTTC. The chain recombines TRBV7-2 with TRBJ2-1; D is possibly TRBD1 or TRBD2 (6 bases each). The CDR3 loop spans 13 amino acids. Per the germline V gene, CDR1 is SGHTA and CDR2 is FQGNSA. V shed 8 bases and J shed 10 bases, with 18 bases lying between them.

CDR3 DNA sequence: TGCAGTGCTAGCTCTCAGAATGAAGCTTTCTTT. This encodes CSASSQNEAFF. This chain connects TRBV20-1 to TRBJ1-1; no definite D call. The CDR3 extends over 11 amino acids. The germline CDR1 and CDR2 sequences are DFQATT and SNEGSKA (reference sequence). The ends were cut back, 3 bases at V and 7 bases at J, with 9 bases in the middle.

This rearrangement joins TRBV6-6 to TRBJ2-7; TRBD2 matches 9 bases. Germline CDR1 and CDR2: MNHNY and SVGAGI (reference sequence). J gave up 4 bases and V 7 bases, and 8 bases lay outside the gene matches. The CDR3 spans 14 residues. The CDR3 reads CASISTSGAYEQYF. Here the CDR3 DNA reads TGTGCCAGCATATCGACTAGCGGAGCTTACGAGCAGTACTTC.

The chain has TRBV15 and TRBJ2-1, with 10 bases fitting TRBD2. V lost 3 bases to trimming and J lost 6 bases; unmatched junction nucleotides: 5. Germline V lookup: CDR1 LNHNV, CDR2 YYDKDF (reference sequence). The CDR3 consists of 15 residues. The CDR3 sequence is CATSRTSGSGNEQFF. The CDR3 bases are TGTGCCACCAGCAGGACTAGCGGGTCCGGCAATGAGCAGTTCTTC. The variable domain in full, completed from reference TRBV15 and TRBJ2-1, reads DAMVIQNPRYQVTQFGKPVTLSCSQTLNHNVMYWYQQKSSQAPKLLFHYYDKDFNNEADTPDNFQSRRPNTSFCFLDIRSPGLGDTAMYLCATSRTSGSGNEQFFGPGTRLTVL.

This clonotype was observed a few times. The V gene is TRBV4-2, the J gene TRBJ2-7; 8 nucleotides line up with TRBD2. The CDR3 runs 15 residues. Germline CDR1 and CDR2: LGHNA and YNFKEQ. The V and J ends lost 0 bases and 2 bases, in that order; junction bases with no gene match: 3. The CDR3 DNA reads TGTGCCAGCAGCCAAGAGGTAGCGGGGCCCTACGAGCAGTACTTC. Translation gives CASSQEVAGPYEQYF.

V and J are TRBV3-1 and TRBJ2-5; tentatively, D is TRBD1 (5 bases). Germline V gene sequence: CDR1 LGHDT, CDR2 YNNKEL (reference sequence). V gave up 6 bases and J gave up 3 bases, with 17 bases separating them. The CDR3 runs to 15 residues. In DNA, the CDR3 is TGTGCCAGCAGTCTTCGGACAACTAAGAAAGAGACCCAGTACTTC. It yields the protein CASSLRTTKKETQYF.

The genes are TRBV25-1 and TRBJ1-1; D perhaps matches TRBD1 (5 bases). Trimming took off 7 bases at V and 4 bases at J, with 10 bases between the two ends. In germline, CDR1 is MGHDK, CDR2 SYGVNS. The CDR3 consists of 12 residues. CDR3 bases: TGTGCCAGCATCAGGGTGGGCACTGAAGCTTTCTTT. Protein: CASIRVGTEAFF.

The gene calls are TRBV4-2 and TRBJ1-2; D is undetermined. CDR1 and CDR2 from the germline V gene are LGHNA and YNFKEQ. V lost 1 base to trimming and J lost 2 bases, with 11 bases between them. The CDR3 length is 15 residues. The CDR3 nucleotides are TGTGCCAGCAGCCAAGGGCTAATAGGGAACTATGGCTACACCTTC. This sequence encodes CASSQGLIGNYGYTF.

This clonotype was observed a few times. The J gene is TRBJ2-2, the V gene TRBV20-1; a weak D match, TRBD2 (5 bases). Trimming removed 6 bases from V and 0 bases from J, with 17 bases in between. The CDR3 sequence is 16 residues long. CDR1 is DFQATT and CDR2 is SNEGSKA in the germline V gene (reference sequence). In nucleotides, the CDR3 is TGCAGTGCGACTCCAAGGTCGGGAACGAACACCGGGGAGCTGTTTTTT. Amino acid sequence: CSATPRSGTNTGELFF.

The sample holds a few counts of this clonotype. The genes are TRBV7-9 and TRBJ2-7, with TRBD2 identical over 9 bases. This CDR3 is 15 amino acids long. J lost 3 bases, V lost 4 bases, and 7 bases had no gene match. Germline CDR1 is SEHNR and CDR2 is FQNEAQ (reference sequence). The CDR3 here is CASSSLGAGGYEQYF. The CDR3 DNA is TGTGCCAGCAGCTCCCTCGGAGCGGGAGGCTACGAGCAGTACTTC.

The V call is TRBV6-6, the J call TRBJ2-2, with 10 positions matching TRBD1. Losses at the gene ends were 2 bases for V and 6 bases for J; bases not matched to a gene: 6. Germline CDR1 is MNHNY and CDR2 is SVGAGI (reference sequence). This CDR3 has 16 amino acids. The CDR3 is CASSYTDRGRAGELFF. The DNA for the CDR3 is TGTGCCAGCAGTTACACAGACAGGGGGCGCGCCGGGGAGCTGTTTTTT.

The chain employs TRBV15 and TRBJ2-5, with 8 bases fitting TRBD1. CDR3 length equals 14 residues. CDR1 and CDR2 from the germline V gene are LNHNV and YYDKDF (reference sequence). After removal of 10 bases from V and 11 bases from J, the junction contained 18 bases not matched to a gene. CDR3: CASETGQGLREQYF. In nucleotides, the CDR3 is TGTGCCAGCGAAACCGGACAGGGCTTGAGAGAGCAGTACTTC.

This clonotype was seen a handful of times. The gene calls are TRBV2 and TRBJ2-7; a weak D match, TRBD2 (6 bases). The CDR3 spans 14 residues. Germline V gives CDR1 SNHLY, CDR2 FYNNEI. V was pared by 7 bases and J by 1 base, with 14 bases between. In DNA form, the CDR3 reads TGTGCCAGCAACCCGGGGGACGGATCCTACGAGCAGTACTTC. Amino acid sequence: CASNPGDGSYEQYF.

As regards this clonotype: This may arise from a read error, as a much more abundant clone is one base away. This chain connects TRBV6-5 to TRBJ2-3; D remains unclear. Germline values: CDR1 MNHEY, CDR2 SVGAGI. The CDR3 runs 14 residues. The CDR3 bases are TGTGCCTGCAGACGGGCTAGTCGCCCCGATACGCAGTATTTT. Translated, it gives CACRRASRPDTQYF.

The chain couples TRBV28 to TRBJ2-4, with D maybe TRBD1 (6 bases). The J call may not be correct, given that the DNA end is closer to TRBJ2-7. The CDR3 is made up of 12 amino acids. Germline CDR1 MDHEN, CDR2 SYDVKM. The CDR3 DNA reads TGTGCCAGCAGCATAACAGGGAACGAGCAGTACTTC. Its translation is CASSITGNEQYF.

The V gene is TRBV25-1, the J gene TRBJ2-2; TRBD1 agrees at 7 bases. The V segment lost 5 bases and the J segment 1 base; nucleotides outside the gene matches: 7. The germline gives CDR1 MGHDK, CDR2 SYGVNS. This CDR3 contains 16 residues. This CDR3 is CASSNGDRENTGELFF. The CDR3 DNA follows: TGTGCCAGCAGTAATGGAGACAGGGAGAACACCGGGGAGCTGTTTTTT.

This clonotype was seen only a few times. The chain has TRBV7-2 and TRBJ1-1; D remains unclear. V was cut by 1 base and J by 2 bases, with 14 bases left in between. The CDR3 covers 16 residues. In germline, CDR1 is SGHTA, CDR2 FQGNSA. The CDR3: CASSLEAGTRNTEAFF. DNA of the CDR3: TGTGCCAGCAGCTTAGAGGCAGGCACTAGAAACACTGAAGCTTTCTTT.